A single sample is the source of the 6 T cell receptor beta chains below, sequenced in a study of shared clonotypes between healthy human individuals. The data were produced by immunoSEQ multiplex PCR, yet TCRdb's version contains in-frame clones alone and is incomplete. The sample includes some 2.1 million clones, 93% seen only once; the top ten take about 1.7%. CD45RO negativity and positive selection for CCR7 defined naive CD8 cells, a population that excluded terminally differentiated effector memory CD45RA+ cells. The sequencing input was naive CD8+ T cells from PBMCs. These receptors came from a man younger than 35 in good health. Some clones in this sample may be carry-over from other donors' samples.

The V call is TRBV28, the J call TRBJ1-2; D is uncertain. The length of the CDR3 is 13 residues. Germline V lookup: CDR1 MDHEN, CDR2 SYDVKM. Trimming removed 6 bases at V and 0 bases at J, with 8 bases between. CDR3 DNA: TGTGCCAGCAGCAAAATAGCTAACTATGGCTACACCTTC. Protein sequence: CASSKIANYGYTF.

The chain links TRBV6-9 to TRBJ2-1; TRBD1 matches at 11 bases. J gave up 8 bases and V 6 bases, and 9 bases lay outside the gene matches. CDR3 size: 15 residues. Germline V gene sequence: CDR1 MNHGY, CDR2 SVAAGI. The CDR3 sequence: CASRWTGGKGDEQFF. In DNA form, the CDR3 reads TGTGCCAGCAGATGGACAGGGGGCAAAGGCGATGAGCAGTTCTTC.

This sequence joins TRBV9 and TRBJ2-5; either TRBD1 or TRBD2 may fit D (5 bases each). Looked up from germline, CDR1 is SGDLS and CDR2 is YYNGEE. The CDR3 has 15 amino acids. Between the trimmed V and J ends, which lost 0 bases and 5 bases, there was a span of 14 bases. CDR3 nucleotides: TGTGCCAGCAGCGTAGGGGGGTCACCCAGTGAGACCCAGTACTTC. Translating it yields CASSVGGSPSETQYF.

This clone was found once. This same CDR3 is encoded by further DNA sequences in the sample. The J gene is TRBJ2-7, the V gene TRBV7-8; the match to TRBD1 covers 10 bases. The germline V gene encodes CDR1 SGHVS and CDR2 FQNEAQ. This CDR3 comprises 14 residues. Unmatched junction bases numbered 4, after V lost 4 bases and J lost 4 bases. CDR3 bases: TGTGCCAGCAGCTCCCTGGGACAGGGGTACGAGCAGTACTTC. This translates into CASSSLGQGYEQYF.

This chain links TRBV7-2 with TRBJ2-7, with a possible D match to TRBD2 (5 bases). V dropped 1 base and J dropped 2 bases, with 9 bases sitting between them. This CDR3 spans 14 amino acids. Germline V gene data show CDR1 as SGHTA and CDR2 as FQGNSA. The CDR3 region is CASSLVGVTYEQYF. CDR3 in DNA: TGTGCCAGCAGCTTAGTCGGGGTTACCTACGAGCAGTACTTC.

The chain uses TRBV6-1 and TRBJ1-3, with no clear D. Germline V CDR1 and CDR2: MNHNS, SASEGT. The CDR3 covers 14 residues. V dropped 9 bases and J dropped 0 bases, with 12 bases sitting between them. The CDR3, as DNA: TGTGCCAGTATGGTGGGAAACTCTGGAAACACCATATATTTT. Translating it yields CASMVGNSGNTIYF.